Below, 8 T cell receptor beta chains from the same sample are listed, as sequenced in a study of blood T cell repertoires in COVID-19. Assay used: immunoSEQ multiplex PCR; TCRdb lists only in-frame clones, some missing. The sample lists 150,000 or so clones, roughly 85% occurring once. Material: peripheral blood. Receptors originate from a woman in her sixties with COVID-19, enrolled during active disease.

This clone has only a few counts. The V gene is TRBV15, the J gene TRBJ1-2, with TRBD1 identical over 7 bases. This CDR3 spans 14 amino acids. Losses at the gene ends were 3 bases for V and 8 bases for J; bases not matched to a gene: 9. Germline-derived CDR1 and CDR2 are LNHNV and YYDKDF (reference sequence). The CDR3 region is CATSSRRTGDGYTF. CDR3 sequence (DNA): TGTGCCACCAGCAGTCGTAGAACAGGGGACGGCTACACCTTC.

The rearrangement links TRBV5-1 to TRBJ1-3; D ambiguous. V was pared by 4 bases and J by 0 bases, with 17 bases between. The CDR3 runs to 17 residues. The germline V gene encodes CDR1 SGHRS and CDR2 YFSETQ. CDR3 DNA sequence: TGCGCCAGCAGCCGGGAGGGAAGGGCTTCCTCTGGAAACACCATATATTTT. Translating gives CASSREGRASSGNTIYF.

This clone has more than one count but fewer than ten. The chain is built from TRBV19 and TRBJ1-5, with D possibly matching TRBD1 (6 bases). Trimming removed 4 bases from V and 6 bases from J, with 13 bases in between. Germline-derived CDR1 and CDR2 are LNHDA and SQIVND (reference sequence). The CDR3 contains 14 residues. CDR3 bases: TGTGCCAGTAGTAACCAACAGGGTTCTCAGCCCCAGCATTTT. It translates to CASSNQQGSQPQHF.

The chain carries TRBV5-1 and TRBJ2-3; 8 positions agree with TRBD2. Germline values: CDR1 SGHRS, CDR2 YFSETQ. The CDR3 loop spans 14 amino acids. V was clipped by 4 bases and J by 2 bases; unmatched bases: 3. This CDR3 is CASSISGATDTQYF. CDR3 bases: TGCGCCAGCAGCATTAGCGGGGCCACAGATACGCAGTATTTT.

The CDR3 nucleotides read TGTGCCAGTAGTACCCTGACAGAAATTAATGAAAAACTGTTTTTT. This codes for CASSTLTEINEKLFF. The V call is TRBV19, the J call TRBJ1-4; possibly TRBD1 for D (5 bases). With 4 bases removed from V and 4 bases from J, the gap between germline ends came to 13 bases. The CDR3 spans 15 residues. Per the germline V gene, CDR1 is LNHDA and CDR2 is SQIVND (reference sequence).

The chain is built from TRBV6-5 and TRBJ2-2, with 7 bases aligning to TRBD1. The CDR3 length is 15 residues. V shed 6 bases, J shed 3 bases, and the junction held 7 bases outside the gene matches. Germline CDR1 MNHEY, CDR2 SVGAGI. The CDR3 nucleotides read TGTGCCAGCAGGGCGCCGGGACAGTACACCGGGGAGCTGTTTTTT. Amino acid sequence: CASRAPGQYTGELFF.

A few counts support this clone. The rearrangement joins TRBV30 to TRBJ1-5, with D perhaps matching TRBD1 (6 bases). V lost 0 bases, J lost 5 bases, and 14 bases lay in between. This CDR3 is built from 15 residues. Germline CDR1 reads GTSNPN; CDR2 reads SVGIG (reference sequence). Here the CDR3 DNA reads TGTGCCTGGAGTGTCCCGGACAGTACTCATCAGCCCCAGCATTTT. Residues: CAWSVPDSTHQPQHF.

The rearrangement links TRBV6-5 to TRBJ2-7, with 7 bases that match TRBD1. Trimming removed 3 bases from V and 2 bases from J; junction bases left unmatched: 1. The CDR3 is 13 residues long. The germline V gene encodes CDR1 MNHEY and CDR2 SVGAGI. The CDR3 DNA sequence: TGTGCCAGCAGTTATGACAGGGCCTACGAGCAGTACTTC. This sequence encodes CASSYDRAYEQYF.